Included here is one TCR beta chain sequence, with context. J gave up 1 base and V 6 bases, and 3 bases lay outside the gene matches. The CDR3 has 14 residues. CDR1 MNHEY and CDR2 SMNVEV come from the germline V gene (reference sequence). The sample belongs to a study of blood T cell repertoires in COVID-19. Across the study: Both acute and convalescent COVID-19 samples were obtained from the United States, Italy and Spain. PBMCs, B-cell-depleted T cells, or T cells provided the cDNA or gDNA that made up the material.

Original processing methods: Amplified reference gene primers provided the basis for estimating nucleated cell counts. TCRdb's copy holds only in-frame clones and misses some; the assay was immunoSEQ multiplex PCR. V and J calls and clone size are those listed in that table; D and trimming were worked out from the DNA. The sample carries roughly 200,000 clones, around 81% recorded once. Sequencing input: peripheral blood. The clonotype was recovered from a man aged 45-60 years with active or convalescent COVID-19. This chain joins TRBV27 and TRBJ1-2; 9 nucleotides match TRBD1. For the CDR3, the DNA is TGTGCCAGCAGGGGGACAGGGTTTAACTATGGCTACACCTTC. Protein product: CASRGTGFNYGYTF.